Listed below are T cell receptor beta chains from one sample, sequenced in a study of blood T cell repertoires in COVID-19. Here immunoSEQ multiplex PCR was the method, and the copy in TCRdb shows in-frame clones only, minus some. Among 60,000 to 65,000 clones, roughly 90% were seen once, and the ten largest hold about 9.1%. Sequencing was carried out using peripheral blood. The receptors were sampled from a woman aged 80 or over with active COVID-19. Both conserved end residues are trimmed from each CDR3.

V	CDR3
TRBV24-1	ATSDPRTSGANVLT
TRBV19	ASSLGDRGYGYT
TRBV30	AWSVPGNGNTIY
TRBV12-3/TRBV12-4	ASSFSLQGAQY
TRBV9	ASSRDSYTDTQY
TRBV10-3	AISEQGTGAQRGELF
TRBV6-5	ATRTDINYSYT
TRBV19	ASSEYRIYTEAF
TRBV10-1	ASSGSGNEQF
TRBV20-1	SASRGRGGNEQF
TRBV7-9	ASRGGQGSEAF
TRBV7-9	ASTVHRDRGSNTEAF
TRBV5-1	ASSFLAGLTGVQETQY
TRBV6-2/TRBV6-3	ASSYQRVAGGPLDYEQY
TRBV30	AWSVGGSDTQY
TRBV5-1	ASSYMGPGEKLF
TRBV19	ASTHRPSGVLDTQY
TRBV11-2	ASSFRGTENEKLF
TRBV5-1	ASRSAGGYQETQY
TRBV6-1	ASSEEGLDIRPQH
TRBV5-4	ASSGSGQLNTEAF
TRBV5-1	ASSIGTRYLQETQY
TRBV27	ASRHDSSSPLH
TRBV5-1	ASSSQAEGTDTQY
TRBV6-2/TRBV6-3	ASSYSTGNTEAF
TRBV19	ASSFRGEDEKLF
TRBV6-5	ASSYSYQETQY
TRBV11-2	ASSLERDRFTKAKNIQY
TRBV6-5	ASSYNRLYGYT
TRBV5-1	ASSLAGGTETYEQY
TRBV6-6	ASQGTGEEKLF
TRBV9	ASSVALAASTDTQY
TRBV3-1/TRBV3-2	ASSRTSTDTQY
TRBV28	ASSLKGGPNYGYT
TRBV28	ASSSAGAYEQY